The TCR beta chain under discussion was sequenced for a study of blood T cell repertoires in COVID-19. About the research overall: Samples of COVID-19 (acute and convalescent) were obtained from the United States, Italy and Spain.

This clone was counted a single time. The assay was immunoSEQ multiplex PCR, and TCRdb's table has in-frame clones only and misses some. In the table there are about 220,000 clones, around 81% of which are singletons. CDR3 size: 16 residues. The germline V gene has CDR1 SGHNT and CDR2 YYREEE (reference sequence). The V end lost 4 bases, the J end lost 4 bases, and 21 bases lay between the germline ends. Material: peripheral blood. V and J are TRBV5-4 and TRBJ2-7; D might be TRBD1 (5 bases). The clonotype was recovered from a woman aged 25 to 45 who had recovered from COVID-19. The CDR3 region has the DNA TGTGCCAGCAGCACCCGGGTAGGGGTAAAGAAATACGAGCAGTACTTC. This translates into CASSTRVGVKKYEQYF.